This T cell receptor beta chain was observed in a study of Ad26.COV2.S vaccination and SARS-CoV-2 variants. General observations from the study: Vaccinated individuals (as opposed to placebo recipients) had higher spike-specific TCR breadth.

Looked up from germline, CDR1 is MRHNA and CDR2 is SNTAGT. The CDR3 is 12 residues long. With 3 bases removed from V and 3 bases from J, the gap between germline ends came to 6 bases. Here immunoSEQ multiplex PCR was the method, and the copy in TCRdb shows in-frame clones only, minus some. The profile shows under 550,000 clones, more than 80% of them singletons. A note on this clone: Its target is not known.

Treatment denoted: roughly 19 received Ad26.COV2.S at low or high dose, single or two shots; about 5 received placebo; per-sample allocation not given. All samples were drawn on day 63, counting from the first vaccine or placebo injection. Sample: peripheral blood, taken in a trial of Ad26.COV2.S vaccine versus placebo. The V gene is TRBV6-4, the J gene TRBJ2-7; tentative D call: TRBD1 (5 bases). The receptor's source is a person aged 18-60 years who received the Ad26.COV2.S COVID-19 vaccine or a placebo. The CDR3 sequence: CASSDDSYEQYF. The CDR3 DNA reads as TGTGCCAGCAGTGATGACAGCTACGAGCAGTACTTC.